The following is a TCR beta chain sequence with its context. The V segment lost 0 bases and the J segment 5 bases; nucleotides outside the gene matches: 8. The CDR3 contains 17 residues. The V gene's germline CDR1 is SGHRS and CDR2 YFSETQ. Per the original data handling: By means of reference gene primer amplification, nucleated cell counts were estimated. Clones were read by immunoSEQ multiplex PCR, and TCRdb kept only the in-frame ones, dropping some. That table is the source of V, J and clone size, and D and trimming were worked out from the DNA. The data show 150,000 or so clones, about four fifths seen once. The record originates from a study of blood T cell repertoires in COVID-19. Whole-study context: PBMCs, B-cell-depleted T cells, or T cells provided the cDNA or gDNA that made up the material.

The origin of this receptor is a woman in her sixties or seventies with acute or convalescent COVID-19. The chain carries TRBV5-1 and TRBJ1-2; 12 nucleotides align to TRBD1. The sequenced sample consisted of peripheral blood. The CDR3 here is CASSLATPGQGAYGYTF. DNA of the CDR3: TGCGCCAGCAGCTTGGCCACTCCGGGACAGGGGGCTTATGGCTACACCTTC.